One and the same sample provided the 12 T cell receptor beta chains below, sequenced in a study of T cell repertoires in cytomegalovirus infection. TCRdb re-derived calls from the reads in MiXCR, one entry per CDR3 protein. The table shows 650,000 to 850,000 distinct CDR3 sequences, with about 29% occurring only once. Their recognized antigens are unknown. This specimen was cultured CD8+ T cells from PBMCs, taken from culture after CMV antigen stimulation. The receptors originated from a human donor in good health (CMV status not recorded). Some clones in this sample may be carry-over from other donors' samples.

This clonotype was counted many times. The V call is TRBV7-6, the J call TRBJ2-5; D is perhaps TRBD1 (6 bases). V gave up 1 base and J gave up 2 bases, with 11 bases separating them. The CDR3 has 15 residues. Germline V gene lookup returns CDR1 SGHVS and CDR2 FNYEAQ. The CDR3 DNA reads TGTGCCAGCAGCTTAGGACAGGAGAGACAAGAGACCCAGTACTTC. Encoded protein: CASSLGQERQETQYF.

This clonotype was seen a single time. V is TRBV12-3 or TRBV12-4 and J is TRBJ2-5; a possible D gene is TRBD2 (5 bases). The CDR3 has 17 residues. The germline V and J ends were trimmed by 2 bases and 1 base, with 17 bases remaining between them. The CDR3: CASSLNEARGGQETQYF. Written as DNA, the CDR3 is TGTGCCAGCAGTTTAAACGAAGCCCGAGGAGGCCAAGAGACCCAGTACTTC.

This clonotype occurred a few times. Written as DNA, the CDR3 is TGTGCCAGCAGCTTAGGGGCAATTAGCACAGATACGCAGTATTTT. Translating it yields CASSLGAISTDTQYF. J is TRBJ2-3 and V is TRBV11-2; no clear D gene. CDR3 length: 15 residues. V lost 1 base and J 0 bases, leaving 8 bases between the germline ends. Germline values: CDR1 SGHAT, CDR2 FQNNGV.

This clonotype was seen only a few times. A junction boundary mismatches the germline segment, possibly from a read error. The DNA of the CDR3 is TGCAGTGCTGGAGAGGGTTGGGAGACCCAGTACTTC. Translated: CSAGEGWETQYF. The chain combines TRBV20-1 with TRBJ2-5; weak D call: TRBD2 (5 bases). From germline, CDR1 is DFQATT and CDR2 SNEGSKA (reference sequence). The CDR3 is 12 residues long.

The rearrangement uses TRBV2 and TRBJ2-2, with 13 bases that match TRBD2. Germline V gives CDR1 SNHLY, CDR2 FYNNEI. CDR3 length: 15 residues. J lost 5 bases, V lost 10 bases, and 7 bases had no gene match. As DNA, the CDR3 is TGTGCCACTATACTAGCGGGGGGGCGTACCGGGGAGCTGTTTTTT. This gives the protein CATILAGGRTGELFF.

This chain joins TRBV9 and TRBJ2-2; the match to TRBD1 covers 8 bases. CDR1 is SGDLS and CDR2 is YYNGEE in the germline V gene. This CDR3 region has 17 residues. Losses at the gene ends were 1 base for V and 2 bases for J; bases not matched to a gene: 7. The CDR3 protein is CASSVSPDRANTGELFF. Here the CDR3 DNA reads TGTGCCAGCAGCGTATCCCCGGACAGGGCAAACACCGGGGAGCTGTTTTTT. The complete variable domain, with remaining parts taken from reference TRBV9 and TRBJ2-2, reads DSGVTQTPKHLITATGQRVTLRCSPRSGDLSVYWYQQSLDQGLQFLIQYYNGEERAKGNILERFSAQQFPDLHSELNLSSLELGDSALYFCASSVSPDRANTGELFFGEGSRLTVL.

The sample holds one count of this clonotype. This chain's CDR3 is CASSLAPFGGLLYGYTF. The DNA for the CDR3 is TGTGCCAGCAGTTTAGCCCCCTTCGGGGGGCTGCTCTATGGCTACACCTTC. The rearrangement links TRBV12-3 or TRBV12-4 to TRBJ1-2, with D perhaps matching TRBD1 (6 bases). V lost 0 bases, J lost 4 bases, and 18 bases lay in between. The CDR3 totals 17 residues.

Many counts were recorded for this clonotype. The chain employs TRBV7-6 and TRBJ2-1; no reliable D call. The CDR3 loop spans 11 amino acids. The germline V and J ends were trimmed by 5 bases and 8 bases, with 7 bases remaining between them. The germline gives CDR1 SGHVS, CDR2 FNYEAQ. In nucleotides, the CDR3 is TGTGCCAGCAGCAGTTCAGATGAGCAGTTCTTC. Translation gives CASSSSDEQFF. The full variable domain, completed using reference TRBV7-6 and TRBJ2-1, is GAGVSQSPRYKVTKRGQDVALRCDPISGHVSLYWYRQALGQGPEFLTYFNYEAQQDKSGLPNDRFSAERPEGSISTLTIQRTEQRDSAMYRCASSSSDEQFFGPGTRLTVL.

This clonotype was seen only a few times. CDR3 sequence reads: CASSESVRGREATQYF. CDR3 in DNA: TGCGCCAGCAGTGAGTCGGTCAGGGGGCGCGAGGCGACCCAGTACTTC. This sequence joins TRBV10-1 and TRBJ2-5; 8 bases are shared with TRBD1. The germline gives CDR1 WNHNN, CDR2 SYGVQD (reference sequence). V lost 0 bases, J lost 7 bases, and 10 bases stayed unmatched. CDR3 length: 16 residues.

The chain joins TRBV7-9 to TRBJ1-1, with no clear D. Germline V gives CDR1 SEHNR, CDR2 FQNEAQ (reference sequence). V was cut by 1 base and J by 6 bases, with 9 bases left in between. The CDR3 length is 13 residues. The chain's CDR3 is CASSLGRAPEAFF. In DNA form, the CDR3 reads TGTGCCAGCAGCTTAGGCCGGGCACCTGAAGCTTTCTTT.

The rearrangement joins TRBV27 to TRBJ1-2; D remains ambiguous. Per the germline V gene, CDR1 is MNHEY and CDR2 is SMNVEV (reference sequence). There are 13 residues in the CDR3. V lost 1 base to trimming and J lost 2 bases, with 5 bases between them. CDR3 DNA: TGTGCCAGCAGTTTATTTGGGAACTATGGCTACACCTTC. This gives the protein CASSLFGNYGYTF.

This chain links TRBV7-9 with TRBJ2-6; D ambiguous. The CDR3 sequence is 19 residues long. Germline V gene data show CDR1 as SEHNR and CDR2 as FQNEAQ (reference sequence). V lost 5 bases to trimming and J lost 2 bases, with 22 bases between them. The CDR3, as DNA: TGTGCCAGCAGCGGAAGGTGGTTATCCCTCCTAGCTGGGGCCAACGTCCTGACTTTC. It yields the protein CASSGRWLSLLAGANVLTF. Together with reference TRBV7-9 and TRBJ2-6, the CDR3 gives the full variable domain: DTGVSQNPRHKITKRGQNVTFRCDPISEHNRLYWYRQTLGQGPEFLTYFQNEAQLEKSRLLSDRFSAERPKGSFSTLEIQRTEQGDSAMYLCASSGRWLSLLAGANVLTFGAGSRLTVL.